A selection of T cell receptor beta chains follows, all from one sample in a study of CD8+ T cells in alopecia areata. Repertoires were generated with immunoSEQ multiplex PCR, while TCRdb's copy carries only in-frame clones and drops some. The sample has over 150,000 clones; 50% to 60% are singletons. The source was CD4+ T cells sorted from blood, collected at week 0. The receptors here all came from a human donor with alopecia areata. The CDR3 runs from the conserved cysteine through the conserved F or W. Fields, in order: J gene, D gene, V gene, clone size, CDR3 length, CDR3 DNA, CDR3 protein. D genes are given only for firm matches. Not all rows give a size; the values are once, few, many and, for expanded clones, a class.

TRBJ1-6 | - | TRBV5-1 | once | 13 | TGCGCCAGCAGAACGTCCACGGGGTCACCCCTCCACTTT | CASRTSTGSPLHF
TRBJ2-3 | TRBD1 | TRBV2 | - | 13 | TGTGCCAGCAGGGGACAGTTCACAGATACGCAGTATTTT | CASRGQFTDTQYF
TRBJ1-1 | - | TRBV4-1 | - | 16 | TGCGCCAGCAGCCAAGATTTAGGGACCGCAAACACTGAAGCTTTCTTT | CASSQDLGTANTEAFF
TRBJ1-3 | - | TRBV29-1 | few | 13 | TGCAGCGTTGTAGGGGGGAGTGGAAACACCATATATTTT | CSVVGGSGNTIYF
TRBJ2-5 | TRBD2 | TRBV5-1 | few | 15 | TGCGCCAGCAGCGTGACTAGCGGGGGGGCCGGGACCCAGTACTTC | CASSVTSGGAGTQYF
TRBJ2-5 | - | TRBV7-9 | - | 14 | TGTGCCAGCAGCCCCCAAAACCAGGCCAGGACCCAGTACTTC | CASSPQNQARTQYF
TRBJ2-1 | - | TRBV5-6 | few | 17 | TGTGCCAGCAGCTCCGCAGGTTCAGGTGGCACCTACAATGAGCAGTTCTTC | CASSSAGSGGTYNEQFF
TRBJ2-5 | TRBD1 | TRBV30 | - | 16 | TGTGCCTGGAGTCTCCGTCCCGGGACAGGGCCGGAGACCCAGTACTTC | CAWSLRPGTGPETQYF
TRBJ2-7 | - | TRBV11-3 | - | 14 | TGTGCCAGCAGTTCAACTCCCCGATTGAGCGAGCAGTACTTC | CASSSTPRLSEQYF
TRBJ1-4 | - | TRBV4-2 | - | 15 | TGTGCCAGCAGCCAGCCCAAGCCGGGCATGGAAAAACTGTTTTTT | CASSQPKPGMEKLFF
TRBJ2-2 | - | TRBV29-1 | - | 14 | TGCAGCGTTGGTCTAGCGAGGGGGACCGGGGAGCTGTTTTTT | CSVGLARGTGELFF
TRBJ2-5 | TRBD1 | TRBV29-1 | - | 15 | TGCAGCCCCGAAAGGTGGGACAGGGGCCAAGAGACCCAGTACTTC | CSPERWDRGQETQYF
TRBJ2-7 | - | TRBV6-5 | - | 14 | TGTGCCAGCAGTTTAGGGGCCCTCACCTACGAGCAGTACTTC | CASSLGALTYEQYF
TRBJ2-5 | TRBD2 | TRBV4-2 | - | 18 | TGTGCCAGCAGCCAAGACGCTAGCGGGGGGGCTCGAGTGGAGACCCAGTACTTC | CASSQDASGGARVETQYF
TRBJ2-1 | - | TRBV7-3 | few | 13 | TGTGCCAGCAGCTTTAGGGCTAGGAATGAGCAGTTCTTC | CASSFRARNEQFF
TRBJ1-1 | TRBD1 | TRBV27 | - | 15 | TGTGCCAGCAGTTCTCATGGGCAGGGGGGCACTGAAGCTTTCTTT | CASSSHGQGGTEAFF
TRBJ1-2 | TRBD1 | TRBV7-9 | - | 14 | TGTGCCAGCAGCTTAGGAGGGGGCGCGGTTGGCTACACCTTC | CASSLGGGAVGYTF
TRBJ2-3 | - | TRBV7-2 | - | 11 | TGTGCCAGCAGCTTAACCGATACGCAGTATTTT | CASSLTDTQYF
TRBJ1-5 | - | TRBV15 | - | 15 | TGTGCCACCAGCAGGTCCATCGGTATGGGTCAGCCCCAGCATTTT | CATSRSIGMGQPQHF
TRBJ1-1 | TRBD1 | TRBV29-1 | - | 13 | TGCAGCGTTCTCGGGACAGTGAACACTGAAGCTTTCTTT | CSVLGTVNTEAFF
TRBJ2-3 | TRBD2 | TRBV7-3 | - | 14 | TGTGCCAGCAGCTCGACTAGCGCGAGGGATACGCAGTATTTT | CASSSTSARDTQYF
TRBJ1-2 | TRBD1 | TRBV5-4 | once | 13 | TGTGCCAGCAGCACGGACAGGGGGAAAGGCTACACCTTC | CASSTDRGKGYTF
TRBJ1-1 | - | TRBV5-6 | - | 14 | TGTGCCAGCAGCCGCGGACAGCTGAACACTGAAGCTTTCTTT | CASSRGQLNTEAFF
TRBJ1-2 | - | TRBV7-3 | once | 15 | TGTGCCAGCAGCTTAGACCCGGGGGGCCACTATGGCTACACCTTC | CASSLDPGGHYGYTF
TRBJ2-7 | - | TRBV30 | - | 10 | TGTGCCTGGGGGCGGGGCGAGCAGTACTTC | CAWGRGEQYF
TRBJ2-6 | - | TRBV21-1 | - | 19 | TGTGCCAGCAACAAGGATCGGGAGAGCGATAGGCCTGGGGCCAACGTCCTGACTTTC | CASNKDRESDRPGANVLTF
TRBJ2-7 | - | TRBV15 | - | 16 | TGTGCCACCAGCAGAAGACGCTCGGCAGGATCCTACGAGCAGTACTTC | CATSRRRSAGSYEQYF
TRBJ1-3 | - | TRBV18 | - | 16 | TGTGCCAGCTCATCCTCCGGGCCCCTGGCTGGAAACACCATATATTTT | CASSSSGPLAGNTIYF
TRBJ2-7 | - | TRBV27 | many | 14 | TGTGCCAGCCCGGCTAGCGTTAGTGAATACGAGCAGTACTTC | CASPASVSEYEQYF
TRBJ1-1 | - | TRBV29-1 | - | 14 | TGCAGCGTTGAAACGTTCGGCCTAAACACTGAAGCTTTCTTT | CSVETFGLNTEAFF
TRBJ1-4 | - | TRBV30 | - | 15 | TGTGCCTGGAGTGTACTTGGACAGCTTAATGAAAAACTGTTTTTT | CAWSVLGQLNEKLFF
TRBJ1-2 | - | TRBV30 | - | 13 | TGTGCCTGGAGTGACAGGTTCTCCTATGGCTACACCTTC | CAWSDRFSYGYTF
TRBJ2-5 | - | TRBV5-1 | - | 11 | TGCGCCAGCAGCGTCGAAGAGACCCAGTACTTC | CASSVEETQYF
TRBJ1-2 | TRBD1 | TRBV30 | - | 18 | TGTGCCTGGAGTGTACTCCCCAGGACAGGGCCCGGGCACTATGGCTACACCTTC | CAWSVLPRTGPGHYGYTF
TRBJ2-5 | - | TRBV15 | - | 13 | TGTGCCACCAGCGACGGACATAAAGAGACCCAGTACTTC | CATSDGHKETQYF
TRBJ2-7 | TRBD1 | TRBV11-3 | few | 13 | TGTGCCAGCAGCTTCGGACAGGGCTACGAGCAGTACTTC | CASSFGQGYEQYF
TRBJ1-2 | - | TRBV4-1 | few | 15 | TGCGCCAGCAGCCAAGAGGTGTCACAGGGAAGAGGCTACACCTTC | CASSQEVSQGRGYTF
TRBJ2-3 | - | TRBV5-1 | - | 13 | TGCGCCAGCAGGGCTGGTTTTGCAGATACGCAGTATTTT | CASRAGFADTQYF
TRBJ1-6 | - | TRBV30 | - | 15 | TGTGCCTGGAGCTTCGGGCCGTCGGTTAATTCACCCCTCCACTTT | CAWSFGPSVNSPLHF
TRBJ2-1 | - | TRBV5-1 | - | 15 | TGCGCCAGCAGCTTGGACCCAACCATTTACAATGAGCAGTTCTTC | CASSLDPTIYNEQFF
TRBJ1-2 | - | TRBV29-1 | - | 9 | TGCAGCGTTTCTCCTGGCTACACCTTC | CSVSPGYTF
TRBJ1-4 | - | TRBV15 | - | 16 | TGTGCCACCAGCAGAGATAGGTCAACAACTAATGAAAAACTGTTTTTT | CATSRDRSTTNEKLFF
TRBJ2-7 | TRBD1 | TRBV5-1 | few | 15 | TGCGCCAGCAGCTTGGCCGCGACAGGGAGTGACGAGCAGTACTTC | CASSLAATGSDEQYF
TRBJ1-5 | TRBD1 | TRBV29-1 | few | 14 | TGCAGCGTTGGAGGGGACAGGGAGACTCAGCCCCAGCATTTT | CSVGGDRETQPQHF
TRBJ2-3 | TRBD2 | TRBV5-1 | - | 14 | TGCGCCAGCAGCATACTAGCGCCGGTCGATACGCAGTATTTT | CASSILAPVDTQYF
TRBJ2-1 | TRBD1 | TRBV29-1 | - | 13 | TGCAGCGAGTCGGGACAGGGAAACAATGAGCAGTTCTTC | CSESGQGNNEQFF
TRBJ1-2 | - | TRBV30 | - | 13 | TGTGCCTGGAGTGTAGGACCGGGGTATGGCTACACCTTC | CAWSVGPGYGYTF
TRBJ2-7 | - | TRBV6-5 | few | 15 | TGTGCCAGCAGTTACTCGGGCCTACCCTACTACGAGCAGTACTTC | CASSYSGLPYYEQYF
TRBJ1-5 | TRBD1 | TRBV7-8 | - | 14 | TGTGCCACGCGTAGGGGGCTCGGCAATCAGCCCCAGCATTTT | CATRRGLGNQPQHF
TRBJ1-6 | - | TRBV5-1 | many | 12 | TGCGCCAGCAGACAGGGAAATTCACCCCTCCACTTT | CASRQGNSPLHF
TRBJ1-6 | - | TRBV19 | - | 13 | TGTGCCAGTATACGGGGCGGTAATTCACCCCTCCACTTT | CASIRGGNSPLHF
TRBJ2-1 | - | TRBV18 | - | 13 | TGTGCCAGCTCACCACCGGTAGGTGGTGAGCAGTTCTTC | CASSPPVGGEQFF
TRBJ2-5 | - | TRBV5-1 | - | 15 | TGCGCCAGCAGCTTGGCCTTTACGGGGCCAGAGACCCAGTACTTC | CASSLAFTGPETQYF